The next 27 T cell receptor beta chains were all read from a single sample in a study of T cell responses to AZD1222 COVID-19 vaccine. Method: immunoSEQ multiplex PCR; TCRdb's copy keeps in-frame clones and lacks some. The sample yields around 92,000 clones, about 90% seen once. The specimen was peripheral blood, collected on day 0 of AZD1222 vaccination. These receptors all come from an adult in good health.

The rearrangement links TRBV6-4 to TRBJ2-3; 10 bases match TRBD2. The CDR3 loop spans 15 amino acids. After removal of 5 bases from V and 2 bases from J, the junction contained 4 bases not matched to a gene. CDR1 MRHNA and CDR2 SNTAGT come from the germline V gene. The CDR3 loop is CASSLAGANTDTQYF. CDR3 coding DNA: TGTGCCAGCAGTCTAGCGGGGGCGAACACAGATACGCAGTATTTT.

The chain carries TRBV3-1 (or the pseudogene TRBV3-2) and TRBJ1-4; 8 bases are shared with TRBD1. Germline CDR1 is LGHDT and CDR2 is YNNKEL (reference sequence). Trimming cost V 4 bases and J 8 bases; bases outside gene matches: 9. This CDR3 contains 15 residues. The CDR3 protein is CASSRGQGFGEKLFF. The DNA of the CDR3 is TGTGCCAGCAGCCGAGGACAGGGTTTTGGGGAAAAACTGTTTTTT.

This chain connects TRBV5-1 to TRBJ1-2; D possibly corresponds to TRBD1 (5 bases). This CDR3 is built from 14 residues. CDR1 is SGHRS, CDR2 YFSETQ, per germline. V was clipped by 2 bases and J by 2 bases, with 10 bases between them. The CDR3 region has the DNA TGCGCCAGCAGCTTTAGGCAGGGAAACTATGGCTACACCTTC. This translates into CASSFRQGNYGYTF.

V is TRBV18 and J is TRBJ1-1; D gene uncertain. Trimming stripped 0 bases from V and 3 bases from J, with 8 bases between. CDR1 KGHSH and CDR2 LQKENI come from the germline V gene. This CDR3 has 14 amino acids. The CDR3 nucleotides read TGTGCCAGCTCACCACCCGGGGTTTACACTGAAGCTTTCTTT. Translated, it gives CASSPPGVYTEAFF.

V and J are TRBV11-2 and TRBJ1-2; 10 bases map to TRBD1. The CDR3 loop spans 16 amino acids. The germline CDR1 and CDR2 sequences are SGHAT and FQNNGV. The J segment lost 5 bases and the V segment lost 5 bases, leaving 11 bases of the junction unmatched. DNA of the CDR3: TGTGCCAGCAGCCCCTCTCCGGGACAGGGGATTTATGGCTACACCTTC. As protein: CASSPSPGQGIYGYTF.

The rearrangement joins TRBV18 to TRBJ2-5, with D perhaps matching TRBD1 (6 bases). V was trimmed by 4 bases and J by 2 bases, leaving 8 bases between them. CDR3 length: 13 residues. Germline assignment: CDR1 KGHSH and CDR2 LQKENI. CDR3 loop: CASSLRGQETQYF. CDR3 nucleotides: TGTGCCAGCTCACTAAGGGGGCAAGAGACCCAGTACTTC.

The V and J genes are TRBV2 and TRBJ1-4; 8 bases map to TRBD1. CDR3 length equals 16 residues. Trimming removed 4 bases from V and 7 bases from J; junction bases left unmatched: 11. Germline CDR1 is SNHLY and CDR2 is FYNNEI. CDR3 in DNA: TGTGCCAGCAGTGGACCACAGGGGGGCAGGGCTGAAAAACTGTTTTTT. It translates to CASSGPQGGRAEKLFF.

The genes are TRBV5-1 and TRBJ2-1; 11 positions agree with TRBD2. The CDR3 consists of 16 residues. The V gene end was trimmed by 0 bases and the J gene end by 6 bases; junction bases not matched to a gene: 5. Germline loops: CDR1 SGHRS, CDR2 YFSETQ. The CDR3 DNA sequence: TGCGCCAGCAGCTTGGTCCTAGCGGGAGGCAGCAATGAGCAGTTCTTC. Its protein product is CASSLVLAGGSNEQFF.

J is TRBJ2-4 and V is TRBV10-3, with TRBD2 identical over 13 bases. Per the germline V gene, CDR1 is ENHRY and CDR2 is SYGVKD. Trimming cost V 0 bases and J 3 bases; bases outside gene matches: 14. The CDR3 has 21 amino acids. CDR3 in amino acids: CAISESGLAGEWRLFKNIQYF. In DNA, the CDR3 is TGTGCCATCAGTGAGTCCGGACTAGCGGGAGAATGGAGGCTTTTCAAAAACATTCAGTACTTC.

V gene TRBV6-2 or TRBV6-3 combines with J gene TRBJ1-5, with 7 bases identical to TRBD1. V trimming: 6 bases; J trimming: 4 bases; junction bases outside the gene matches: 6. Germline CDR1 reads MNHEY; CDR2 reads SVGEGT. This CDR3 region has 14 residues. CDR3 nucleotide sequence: TGTGCCAGCAGCCCTCAGGGACAGAATCAGCCCCAGCATTTT. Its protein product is CASSPQGQNQPQHF.

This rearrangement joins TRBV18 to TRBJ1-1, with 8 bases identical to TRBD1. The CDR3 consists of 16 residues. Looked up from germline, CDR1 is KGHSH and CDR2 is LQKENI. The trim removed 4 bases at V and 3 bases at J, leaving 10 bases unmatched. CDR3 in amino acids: CASSLWTGRGDTEAFF. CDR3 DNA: TGTGCCAGCTCACTATGGACAGGGAGGGGAGACACTGAAGCTTTCTTT.

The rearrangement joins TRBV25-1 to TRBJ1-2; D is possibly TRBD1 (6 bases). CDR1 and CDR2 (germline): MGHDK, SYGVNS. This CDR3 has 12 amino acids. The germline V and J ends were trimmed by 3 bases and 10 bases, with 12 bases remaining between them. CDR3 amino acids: CASSDRQVAYTF. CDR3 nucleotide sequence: TGTGCCAGCAGTGATCGACAGGTGGCCTACACCTTC.

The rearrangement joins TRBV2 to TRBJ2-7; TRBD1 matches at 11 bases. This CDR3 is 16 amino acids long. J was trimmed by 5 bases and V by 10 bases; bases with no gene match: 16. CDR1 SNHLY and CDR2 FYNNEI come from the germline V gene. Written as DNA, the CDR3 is TGTGCCACCCTACCCCAAGGACAGGGGGCTCCTAACGAGCAGTACTTC. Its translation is CATLPQGQGAPNEQYF.

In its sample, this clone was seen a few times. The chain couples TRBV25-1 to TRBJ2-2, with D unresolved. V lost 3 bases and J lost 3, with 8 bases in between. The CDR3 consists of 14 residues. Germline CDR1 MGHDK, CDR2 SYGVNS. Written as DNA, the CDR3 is TGTGCCAGCAGTGAGTCCGCTCACACCGGGGAGCTGTTTTTT. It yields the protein CASSESAHTGELFF. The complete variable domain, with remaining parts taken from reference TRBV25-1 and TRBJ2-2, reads EADIYQTPRYLVIGTGKKITLECSQTMGHDKMYWYQQDPGMELHLIHYSYGVNSTEKGDLSSESTVSRIRTEHFPLTLESARPSHTSQYLCASSESAHTGELFFGEGSRLTVL.

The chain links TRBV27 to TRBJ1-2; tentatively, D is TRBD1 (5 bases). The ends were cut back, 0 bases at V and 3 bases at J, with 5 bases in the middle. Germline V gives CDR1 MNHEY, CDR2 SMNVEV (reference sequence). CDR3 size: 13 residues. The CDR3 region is CASSLSGDYGYTF. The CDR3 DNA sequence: TGTGCCAGCAGTTTATCAGGGGACTATGGCTACACCTTC.

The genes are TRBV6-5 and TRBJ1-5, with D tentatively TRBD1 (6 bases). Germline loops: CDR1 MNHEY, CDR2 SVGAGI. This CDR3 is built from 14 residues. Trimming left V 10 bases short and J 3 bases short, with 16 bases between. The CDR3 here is CATRKGGSNQPQHF. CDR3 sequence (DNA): TGTGCCACCAGAAAAGGGGGGTCCAATCAGCCCCAGCATTTT.

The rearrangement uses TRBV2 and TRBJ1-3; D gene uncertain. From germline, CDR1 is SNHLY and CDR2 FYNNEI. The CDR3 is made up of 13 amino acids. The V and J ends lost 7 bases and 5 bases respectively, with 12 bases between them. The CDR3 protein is CASTLIERNTIYF. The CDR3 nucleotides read TGTGCCAGCACTCTTATCGAGAGAAACACCATATATTTT.

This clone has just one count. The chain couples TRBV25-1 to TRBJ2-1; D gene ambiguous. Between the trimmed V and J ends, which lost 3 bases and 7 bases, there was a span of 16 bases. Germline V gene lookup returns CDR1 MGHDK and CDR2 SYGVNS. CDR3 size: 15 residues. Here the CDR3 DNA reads TGTGCCAGCAGTGATCCCGACGGCGCCAGGAATGAGCAGTTCTTC. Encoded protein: CASSDPDGARNEQFF.

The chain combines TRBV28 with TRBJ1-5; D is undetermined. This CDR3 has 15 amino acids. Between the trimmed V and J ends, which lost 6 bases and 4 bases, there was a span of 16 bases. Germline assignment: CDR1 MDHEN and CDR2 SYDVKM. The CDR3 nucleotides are TGTGCCAGCAGCCCCCGCGAGAGGCTAAATCAGCCCCAGCATTTT. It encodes CASSPRERLNQPQHF.

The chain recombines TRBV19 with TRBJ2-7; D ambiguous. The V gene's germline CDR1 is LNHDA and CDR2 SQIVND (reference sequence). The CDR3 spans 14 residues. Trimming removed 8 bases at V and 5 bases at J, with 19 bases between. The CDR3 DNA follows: TGTGCCAGTTCTCAAAGGTCCCAGTTCGACGAGCAGTACTTC. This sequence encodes CASSQRSQFDEQYF.

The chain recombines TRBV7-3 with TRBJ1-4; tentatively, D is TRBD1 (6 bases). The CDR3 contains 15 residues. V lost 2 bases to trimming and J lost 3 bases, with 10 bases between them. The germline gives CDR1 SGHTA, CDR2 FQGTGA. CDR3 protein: CASSLYHRANEKLFF. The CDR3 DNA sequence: TGTGCCAGCAGCTTATATCACAGGGCTAATGAAAAACTGTTTTTT.

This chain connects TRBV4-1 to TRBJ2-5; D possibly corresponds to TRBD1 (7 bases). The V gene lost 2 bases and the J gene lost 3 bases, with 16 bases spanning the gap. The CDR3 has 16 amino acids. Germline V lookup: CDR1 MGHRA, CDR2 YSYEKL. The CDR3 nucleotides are TGCGCCAGCAGCCAAAGCAGGGGGGCAGGGGAAGAGACCCAGTACTTC. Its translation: CASSQSRGAGEETQYF.

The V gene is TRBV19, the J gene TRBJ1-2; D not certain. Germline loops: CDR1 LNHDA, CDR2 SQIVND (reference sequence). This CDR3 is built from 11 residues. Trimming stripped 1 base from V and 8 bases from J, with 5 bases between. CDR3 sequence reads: CASSIGVGYTF. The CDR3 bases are TGTGCCAGTAGTATAGGTGTGGGCTACACCTTC.

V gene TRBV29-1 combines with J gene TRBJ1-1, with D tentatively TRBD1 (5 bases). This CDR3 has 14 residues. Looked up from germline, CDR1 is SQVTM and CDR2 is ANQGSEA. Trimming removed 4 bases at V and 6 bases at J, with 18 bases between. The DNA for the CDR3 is TGCAGCGTTGTAGCAGGAACCTTAGGGGCTGAAGCTTTCTTT. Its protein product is CSVVAGTLGAEAFF.

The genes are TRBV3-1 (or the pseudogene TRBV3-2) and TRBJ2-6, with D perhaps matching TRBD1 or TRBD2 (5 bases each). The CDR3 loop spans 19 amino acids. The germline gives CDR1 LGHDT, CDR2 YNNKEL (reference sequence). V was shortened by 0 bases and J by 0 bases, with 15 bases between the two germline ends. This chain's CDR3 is CASSQDSRGPNSGANVLTF. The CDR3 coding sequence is TGTGCCAGCAGCCAAGATTCAAGGGGACCAAACTCTGGGGCCAACGTCCTGACTTTC.

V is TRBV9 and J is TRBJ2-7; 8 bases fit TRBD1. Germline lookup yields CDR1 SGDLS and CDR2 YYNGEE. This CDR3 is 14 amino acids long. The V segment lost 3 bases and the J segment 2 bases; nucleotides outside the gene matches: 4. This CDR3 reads CASSARTGTYEQYF. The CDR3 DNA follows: TGTGCCAGCAGCGCCCGGACAGGGACCTACGAGCAGTACTTC.

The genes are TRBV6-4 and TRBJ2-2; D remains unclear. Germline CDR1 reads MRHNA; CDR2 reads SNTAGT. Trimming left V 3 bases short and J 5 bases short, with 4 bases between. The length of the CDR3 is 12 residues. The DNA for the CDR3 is TGTGCCAGCAGTGAGCGGACCGGGGAGCTGTTTTTT. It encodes CASSERTGELFF.